This TCR beta chain is drawn from a study of cytomegalovirus exposure and HLA in healthy donors. The CDR3 runs to 15 residues. Germline loops: CDR1 LGHNA, CDR2 YSLEER. J gave up 1 base and V 8 bases, and 8 bases lay outside the gene matches. Primers: 60 Vbeta forward and 13 Jbeta reverse. The repertoire was sequenced with immunoSEQ multiplex PCR; TCRdb's copy has only in-frame clones and lacks some. Here the sample spans some 140,000 clones, 75% to 85% being singletons. In this sample, this clone turned up once. This TCR was sampled from a man aged 25 to 40 in good health and CMV-seropositive. V and J are TRBV4-3 and TRBJ2-1; 7 bases line up with TRBD2. What was sequenced was PBMCs. DNA for the CDR3: TGCGCCAGCCGATCCTCTAGCGGATCCTACAATGAGCAGTTCTTC. It translates to CASRSSSGSYNEQFF.